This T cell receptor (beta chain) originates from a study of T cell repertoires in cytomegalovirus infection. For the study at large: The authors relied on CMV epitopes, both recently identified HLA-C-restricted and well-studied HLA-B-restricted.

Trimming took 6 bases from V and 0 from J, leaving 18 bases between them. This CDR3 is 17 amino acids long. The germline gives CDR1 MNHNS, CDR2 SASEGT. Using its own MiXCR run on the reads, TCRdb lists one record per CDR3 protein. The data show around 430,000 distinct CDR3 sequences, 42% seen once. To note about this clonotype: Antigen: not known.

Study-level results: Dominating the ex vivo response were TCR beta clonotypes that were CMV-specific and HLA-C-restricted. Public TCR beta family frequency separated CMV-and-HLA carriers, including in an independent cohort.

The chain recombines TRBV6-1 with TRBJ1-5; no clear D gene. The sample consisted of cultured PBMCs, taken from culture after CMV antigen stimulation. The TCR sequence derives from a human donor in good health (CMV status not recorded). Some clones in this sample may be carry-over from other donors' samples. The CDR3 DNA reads TGTGCCAGCAGAAAAAAAACCCCGTCCACTAGCAATCAGCCCCAGCATTTT. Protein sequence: CASRKKTPSTSNQPQHF.